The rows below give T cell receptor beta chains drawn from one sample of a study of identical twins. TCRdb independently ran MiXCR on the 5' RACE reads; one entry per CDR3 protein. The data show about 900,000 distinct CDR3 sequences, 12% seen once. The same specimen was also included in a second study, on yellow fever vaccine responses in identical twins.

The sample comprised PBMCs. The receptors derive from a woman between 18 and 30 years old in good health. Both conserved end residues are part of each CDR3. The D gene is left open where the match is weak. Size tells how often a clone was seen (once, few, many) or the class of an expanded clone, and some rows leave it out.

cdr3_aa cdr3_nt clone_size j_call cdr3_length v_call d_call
CASSRQGGGQPQHF TGTGCCAGCAGCCGGCAGGGAGGGGGTCAGCCCCAGCATTTT few TRBJ1-5 14 TRBV12-3/TRBV12-4 NA
CASSSDRLNTGELFF TGTGCCAGCAGCTCGGACAGATTAAACACCGGGGAGCTGTTTTTT many TRBJ2-2 15 TRBV6-1 NA
CASRNDRGYGYTF TGTGCCAGCAGAAATGACAGGGGTTACGGCTACACCTTC many TRBJ1-2 13 TRBV25-1 TRBD1
CASSQLRNYGYTF TGTGCCAGCAGCCAATTGAGAAACTATGGCTACACCTTC few TRBJ1-2 13 TRBV14 NA
CASSIRTASNQPQHF TGTGCCAGCAGTATTAGGACAGCCAGCAATCAGCCCCAGCATTTT few TRBJ1-5 15 TRBV12-3/TRBV12-4 NA
CATSRSPSYNEQFF TGTGCCACTTCCAGAAGCCCCTCATACAATGAGCAGTTCTTC many TRBJ2-1 14 TRBV12-3/TRBV12-4 NA
CSVEEGRRGFAEAFF TGCAGCGTTGAAGAGGGGCGCAGGGGGTTCGCTGAAGCTTTCTTT few TRBJ1-1 15 TRBV29-1 TRBD1
CASSQDWTGGSETQYF TGTGCCAGCAGCCAAGATTGGACAGGGGGCTCAGAGACCCAGTACTTC few TRBJ2-5 16 TRBV14 TRBD1
CASSFGSNEQYF TGTGCCAGCAGCTTTGGGTCGAACGAGCAGTACTTC NA TRBJ2-7 12 TRBV7-9 NA
CASRPGLDEQYF TGTGCCAGCAGACCAGGGCTGGACGAGCAGTACTTC NA TRBJ2-7 12 TRBV12-3/TRBV12-4 NA
CASSVTPTHEQFF TGTGCCAGCAGCGTAACACCCACCCATGAGCAGTTCTTC few TRBJ2-1 13 TRBV9 NA
CSARALGYTGELFF TGCAGTGCTAGAGCCCTAGGTTACACCGGGGAGCTGTTTTTT few TRBJ2-2 14 TRBV20-1 NA
CASRLWGSPQETQYF TGCGCCAGCAGACTCTGGGGCAGCCCTCAAGAGACCCAGTACTTC few TRBJ2-5 15 TRBV5-1 NA
CSATRGDSQETQYF TGCAGTGCGACGAGGGGGGACAGCCAAGAGACCCAGTACTTC NA TRBJ2-5 14 TRBV20-1 NA
CASSERGSTGANVLTF TGTGCCAGCAGTGAACGGGGGTCAACTGGGGCCAACGTCCTGACTTTC NA TRBJ2-6 16 TRBV6-4 NA
CSAGPLGRGSYNEQFF TGCAGTGCTGGCCCCCTCGGGCGGGGTTCCTACAATGAGCAGTTCTTC NA TRBJ2-1 16 TRBV20-1 NA
CASSQDPSGSSYNEQFF TGTGCCAGCAGCCAAGATCCTAGCGGGAGCTCCTACAATGAGCAGTTCTTC few TRBJ2-1 17 TRBV3-1 TRBD2
CSARVLPGGTSYNEQFF TGCAGTGCTAGGGTTCTTCCGGGAGGCACCTCCTACAATGAGCAGTTCTTC few TRBJ2-1 17 TRBV20-1 TRBD2
CASGFWRLDEQFF TGTGCTAGTGGTTTTTGGCGACTTGATGAGCAGTTCTTC NA TRBJ2-1 13 TRBV12-5 NA
CASSLEGGLWTGELFF TGTGCCAGCAGTTTAGAGGGGGGGCTGTGGACCGGGGAGCTGTTTTTT NA TRBJ2-2 16 TRBV12-3/TRBV12-4 NA